This T cell receptor (beta chain) was obtained from a study of response to subunit inactivated influenza vaccine. The CDR3 is made up of 17 amino acids. Germline lookup yields CDR1 MNHNS and CDR2 SASEGT. V was cut by 1 base and J by 0 bases, with 13 bases left in between. TCRdb itself ran the RT-PCR reads through MiXCR, one entry per CDR3 protein. The profile covers around 540,000 distinct CDR3 sequences, with 10% to 15% appearing a single time and roughly 10% taken by the ten largest. The J gene is TRBJ2-1, the V gene TRBV6-1, with a tentative D call TRBD1 (6 bases). The material was PBMCs from blood, obtained on the day of vaccination. This TCR came from a man aged 45 to 65 who received an inactivated influenza vaccine. CDR3 sequence: CASSEGWGRGSYNEQFF. For the CDR3, the DNA is TGTGCCAGCAGTGAAGGTTGGGGCAGGGGCTCCTACAATGAGCAGTTCTTC.